These 15 T cell receptor beta chains share one sample of origin, sequenced in a study of post-analysis software for immune sequencing data. Overall study findings and caveats: Controls had lower frequencies than patients of about 5 TRBV segments, which included TRBV5-6, TRBV5-1 and TRBV20-1.

Prepared libraries of TCR beta cDNA carried unique molecular identifiers. TCRdb re-analysed the PCR reads in MiXCR, keeping a single row per CDR3 protein. There are roughly 670,000 distinct CDR3 sequences in the sample; approximately 59% occur only once, and approximately 10% lies in the top ten. These receptors' antigens are unknown. Source material: blood. Receptors originate from a girl aged 2-10 years with multiple sclerosis.

J is TRBJ2-5 and V is TRBV9; D is unresolved. Near its end, the DNA agrees better with TRBJ2-7, so the J call may be wrong. This CDR3 has 13 residues. Germline CDR1 is SGDLS and CDR2 is YYNGEE. The CDR3 bases are TGTGCCAGCAGCGTAGCGGCATCCTACGAGCAGTACTTC. As protein: CASSVAASYEQYF.

The V and J genes are TRBV7-6 and TRBJ2-1; D might be TRBD2 (6 bases). The length of the CDR3 is 16 residues. CDR1 and CDR2 from the germline V gene are SGHVS and FNYEAQ. The V end was cut by 0 bases, the J end by 9 bases, with 18 bases between. CDR3 in DNA: TGTGCCAGCAGCTTAGCTATTGGAGGGGAGCACGCTGAGCAGTTCTTC. It specifies CASSLAIGGEHAEQFF.

This clonotype has just a few counts. V gene TRBV7-2 combines with J gene TRBJ2-2; perhaps TRBD2 as D (6 bases). V was clipped by 5 bases and J by 2 bases, with 9 bases between them. The CDR3 covers 14 residues. Germline V gene lookup returns CDR1 SGHTA and CDR2 FQGNSA. CDR3: CASSRGANTGELFF. The CDR3 DNA follows: TGTGCCAGCAGCCGCGGGGCAAACACCGGGGAGCTGTTTTTT.

DNA of the CDR3: TGTGCCAGCAGCAGGACAGAAGCGGAGTCTAACTATGGCTACACCTTC. This codes for CASSRTEAESNYGYTF. This chain connects TRBV7-9 to TRBJ1-2, with D maybe TRBD1 (6 bases). The CDR3 sequence is 16 residues long. V gave up 5 bases and J gave up 0 bases, with 16 bases separating them. In germline, CDR1 is SEHNR, CDR2 FQNEAQ (reference sequence).

Only one count was recorded for this clonotype. The rearrangement joins TRBV5-1 to TRBJ2-5; possibly TRBD1 for D (6 bases). The end of the DNA is better explained by TRBJ2-7, so the J call may be wrong. The CDR3 sequence is 14 residues long. Germline values: CDR1 SGHRS, CDR2 YFSETQ. CDR3 residues: CASSTGQPTYEQYF. CDR3 DNA: TGCGCCAGCAGCACCGGACAGCCGACCTACGAGCAGTACTTC.

The CDR3 loop reads CASSRVGGNEQFF. CDR3 nucleotide sequence: TGTGCCAGCAGTCGCGTCGGGGGCAATGAGCAGTTCTTC. The V and J genes are TRBV7-6 and TRBJ2-1, with D possibly being TRBD2 (6 bases). Per the germline V gene, CDR1 is SGHVS and CDR2 is FNYEAQ. The length of the CDR3 is 13 residues. V lost 6 bases to trimming and J lost 6 bases, with 12 bases between them.

The V and J genes are TRBV5-1 and TRBJ1-1, with a possible D match to TRBD1 (6 bases). From germline, CDR1 is SGHRS and CDR2 YFSETQ. The CDR3 runs to 14 residues. Trimming removed 3 bases from V and 4 bases from J, with 13 bases in between. For the CDR3, the DNA is TGCGCCAGCAGCTCCAGGGGAGGCCCCACTGAAGCTTTCTTT. Translated, it gives CASSSRGGPTEAFF. Full variable domain (outside the CDR3, taken from reference TRBV5-1 and TRBJ1-1): KAGVTQTPRYLIKTRGQQVTLSCSPISGHRSVSWYQQTPGQGLQFLFEYFSETQRNKGNFPGRFSGRQFSNSRSEMNVSTLELGDSALYLCASSSRGGPTEAFFGQGTRLTVV.

In this sample, this clonotype turned up once. Being one base from a much bigger clone, this may be a read error. For the CDR3, the DNA is TGTGCCAGCAGCCCTGGACAGATCTATGGCTACACCTTC. Translated: CASSPGQIYGYTF. The chain uses TRBV7-9 and TRBJ1-2, with TRBD1 as a possible D gene (6 bases). V gave up 5 bases and J gave up 4 bases, with 11 bases separating them. The CDR3 is 13 amino acids. CDR1 and CDR2 from the germline V gene are SEHNR and FQNEAQ (reference sequence).

The chain joins TRBV5-1 to TRBJ2-1; D ambiguous. Germline V gene lookup returns CDR1 SGHRS and CDR2 YFSETQ. Trimming removed 2 bases from V and 0 bases from J, with 3 bases in between. CDR3 size: 13 residues. The CDR3 reads CASSFPSYNEQFF. In nucleotides, the CDR3 is TGCGCCAGCAGCTTTCCCTCCTACAATGAGCAGTTCTTC.

In its sample, this clonotype was seen once. The chain employs TRBV11-3 and TRBJ2-1, with D unclear. From germline, CDR1 is SGHNT and CDR2 YENEEA. The V and J ends lost 5 bases and 1 base respectively, with 12 bases between them. This CDR3 comprises 15 residues. CDR3 in DNA: TGTGCCAGCAGCCCTCGTCTTGGGTCCTACAATGAGCAGTTCTTC. Translating gives CASSPRLGSYNEQFF.

The rearrangement joins TRBV6-2 or TRBV6-3 to TRBJ2-5, with 10 nucleotides matching TRBD1. With the DNA end fitting TRBJ2-7 better, the J assignment may be wrong. This CDR3 is 15 amino acids long. Germline values: CDR1 MNHEY, CDR2 SVGEGT. CDR3 nucleotides: TGTGCCAGCCAAGCCCCCGGGACAGGGGTATACGAGCAGTACTTC. Translation gives CASQAPGTGVYEQYF.

Points on this clonotype: One end of the junction does not line up with germline, which may come from a read error. V is TRBV5-1 and J is TRBJ2-1, with D tentatively TRBD2 (5 bases). CDR3 size: 12 residues. The germline V gene has CDR1 SGHRS and CDR2 YFSETQ. The DNA of the CDR3 is TGTGCCAGCAGCTTGGACTTGACGTGGTGGTTCTTC. It codes for CASSLDLTWWFF.

The rearrangement joins TRBV2 to TRBJ2-7; 12 bases agree with TRBD1. The CDR3 loop spans 15 amino acids. Germline CDR1 SNHLY, CDR2 FYNNEI. Trimming removed 6 bases from V and 6 bases from J; junction bases left unmatched: 9. CDR3 in DNA: TGTGCCAGCAGCCAACCGGGACAGGGGGCTGGCGAGCAGTACTTC. Encoded protein: CASSQPGQGAGEQYF.

The gene calls are TRBV7-2 and TRBJ1-5, with 7 positions matching TRBD1. Germline V gives CDR1 SGHTA, CDR2 FQGNSA. Trimming took 5 bases from V and 6 from J; bases not matched to a gene: 7. The length of the CDR3 is 14 residues. The DNA of the CDR3 is TGTGCCAGCAGCCTCACAGGGGCCCCTCAGCCCCAGCATTTT. It yields the protein CASSLTGAPQPQHF.

This clonotype has more than one count but fewer than ten. The chain joins TRBV29-1 to TRBJ2-3; D is undetermined. The V gene's germline CDR1 is SQVTM and CDR2 ANQGSEA. This CDR3 has 11 amino acids. Trimming took off 7 bases at V and 2 bases at J, with 7 bases between the two ends. The CDR3 loop is CSGRYTDTQYF. Here the CDR3 DNA reads TGCAGCGGCCGTTACACAGATACGCAGTATTTT.